Sequencing of this T cell receptor (beta chain) was carried out in a study of cytomegalovirus exposure and HLA in healthy donors. Looking at the study overall: Unique TCR beta sequences numbering over 100 million came from around 180 million T cells in an earlier analysis.

PCR employed 60 Vbeta and 13 Jbeta primers. Using immunoSEQ multiplex PCR, the repertoire was profiled, and TCRdb retains in-frame clones only, with some absent. Of 150,000 to 200,000 clones in the sample, 81% were seen once. The clonotype originates from a woman aged 18-29 years in good health and CMV-seronegative. What was sequenced was PBMCs.

The DNA for the CDR3 is TGTGCCAGCAGCACAATCGCAGGGGGCACTGAAGCTTTCTTT. It is translated as CASSTIAGGTEAFF. This chain connects TRBV7-9 to TRBJ1-1, with TRBD1 matching 7 bases. CDR3 length: 14 residues. Unmatched junction bases numbered 7, after V lost 5 bases and J lost 4 bases. CDR1 is SEHNR and CDR2 is FQNEAQ in the germline V gene (reference sequence).